The entry below describes one TCR beta chain. The antigen it binds to is not known. No clone much larger than this one lies a single base away; base qualities are absent. For every enrolled patient, mismatch repair deficiency was confirmed by either polymerase chain reaction or immunohistochemistry. TCR sequencing was performed for a few patients who responded to pembrolizumab therapy. The phase II trial prospectively tested pembrolizumab PD-1 blockade in advanced mismatch repair-deficient cancers regardless of tissue of origin. Serial peripheral blood T cell samples were collected before and at multiple times after starting PD-1 blockade. Blood sampling time points were reported as weeks after the first dose of pembrolizumab. This specimen comes from a study of PD-1 blockade in mismatch repair-deficient tumors (dated by TCRdb to about 2017). A note on the overall study: Between late 2013 and 2016, the trial enrolled 75 to 95 consecutive patients with 11 to 13 types of mismatch repair-deficient cancer, all of whom had received prior treatment and were progressing. Tumor-associated T cell clones in the peripheral blood of patients responding to PD-1 blockade were tracked using deep sequencing of TCR CDR3 regions.

Findings and caveats that apply to the study as a whole: After pembrolizumab, tumor-resident clones, which were often undetectable in blood before treatment, expanded rapidly and then contracted, generally ahead of radiologic responses.

The library was generated by the immunoSEQ multiplex PCR assay. The table comes from immuneACCESS by way of TCRdb, which keeps in-frame sequences with V and J called. Part of the clones is missing from these tables; in studies checked, under half for an unresolved V gene and the rest for unknown reasons. The sample table lists about 38,000 clones, 85% of them with a count of one. Around 4.2% of the sample lies in the top ten. Looking up the germline V gene (reference sequence) yields CDR1 LNHDA and CDR2 SQIVND. Taken from cysteine to phenylalanine, the CDR3 has 15 residues. Of all the DNA, just the CDR3 is kept, 45 bases in frame from base 1. Compared with germline, V lacks 3 bases and J lacks 9 bases; bases without a gene match: 6.

This sequence uses TRBV19 and TRBJ2-1; 12 central bases correspond to TRBD2. Sample: peripheral blood, taken roughly 75 weeks after starting pembrolizumab. This TCR came from an adult with mismatch repair-deficient cancer. The CDR3 protein is CASSILTSGSLEQFF. The DNA is TGTGCCAGTAGTATCCTGACTAGCGGGAGTCTTGAGCAGTTCTTC. The CDR3 plus the reference TRBV19 and TRBJ2-1 genes for the other parts give the full variable domain: DGGITQSPKYLFRKEGQNVTLSCEQNLNHDAMYWYRQDPGQGLRLIYYSQIVNDFQKGDIAEGYSVSREKKESFPLTVTSAQKNPTAFYLCASSILTSGSLEQFFGPGTRLTVL.